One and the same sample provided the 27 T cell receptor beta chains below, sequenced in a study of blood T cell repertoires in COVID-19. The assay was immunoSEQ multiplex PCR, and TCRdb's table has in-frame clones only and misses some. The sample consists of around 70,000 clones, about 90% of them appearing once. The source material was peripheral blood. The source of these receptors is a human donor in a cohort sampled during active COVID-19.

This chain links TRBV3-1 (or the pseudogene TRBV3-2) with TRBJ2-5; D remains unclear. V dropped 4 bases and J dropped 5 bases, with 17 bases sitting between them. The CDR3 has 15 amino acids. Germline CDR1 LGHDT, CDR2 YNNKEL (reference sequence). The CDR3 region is CASSLPPRPRETQYF. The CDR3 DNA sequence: TGTGCCAGCAGCCTGCCTCCGAGACCCAGGGAGACCCAGTACTTC.

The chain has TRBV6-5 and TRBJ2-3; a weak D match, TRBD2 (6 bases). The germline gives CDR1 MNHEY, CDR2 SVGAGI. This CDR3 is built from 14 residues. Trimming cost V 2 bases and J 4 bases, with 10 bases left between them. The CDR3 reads CASSYTGGADTQYF. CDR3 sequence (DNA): TGTGCCAGCAGTTACACAGGAGGGGCAGATACGCAGTATTTT.

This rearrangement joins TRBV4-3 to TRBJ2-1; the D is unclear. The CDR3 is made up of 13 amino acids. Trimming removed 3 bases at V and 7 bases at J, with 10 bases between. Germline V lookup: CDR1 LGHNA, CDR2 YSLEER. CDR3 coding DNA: TGCGCCAGCAGCCACGAACCGGAGAATGAGCAGTTCTTC. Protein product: CASSHEPENEQFF.

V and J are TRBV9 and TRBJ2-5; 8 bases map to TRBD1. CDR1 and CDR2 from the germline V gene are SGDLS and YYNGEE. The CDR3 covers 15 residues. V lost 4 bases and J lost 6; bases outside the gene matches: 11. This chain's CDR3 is CASSSQTGAEKTQYF. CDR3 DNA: TGTGCCAGCAGCTCGCAGACAGGGGCCGAGAAGACCCAGTACTTC.

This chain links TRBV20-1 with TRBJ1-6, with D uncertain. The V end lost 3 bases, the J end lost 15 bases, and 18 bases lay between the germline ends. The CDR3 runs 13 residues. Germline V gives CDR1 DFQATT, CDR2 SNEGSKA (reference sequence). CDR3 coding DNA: TGCAGTGCTAGTAGACTTGATGAGGGAATCCTCCACTTT. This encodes CSASRLDEGILHF.

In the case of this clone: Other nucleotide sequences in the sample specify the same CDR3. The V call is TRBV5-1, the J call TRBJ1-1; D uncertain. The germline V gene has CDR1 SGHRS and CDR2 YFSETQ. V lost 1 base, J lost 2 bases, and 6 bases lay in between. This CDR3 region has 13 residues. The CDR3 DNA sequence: TGCGCCAGCAGCTTGACGGGAAACACTGAAGCTTTCTTT. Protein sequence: CASSLTGNTEAFF.

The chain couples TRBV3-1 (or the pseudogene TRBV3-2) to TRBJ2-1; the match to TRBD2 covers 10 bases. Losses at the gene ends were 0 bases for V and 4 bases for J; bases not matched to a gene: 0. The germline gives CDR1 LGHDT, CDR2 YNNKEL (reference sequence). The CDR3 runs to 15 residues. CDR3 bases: TGTGCCAGCAGCCAAGAAGCGGGGGGGTACAATGAGCAGTTCTTC. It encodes CASSQEAGGYNEQFF.

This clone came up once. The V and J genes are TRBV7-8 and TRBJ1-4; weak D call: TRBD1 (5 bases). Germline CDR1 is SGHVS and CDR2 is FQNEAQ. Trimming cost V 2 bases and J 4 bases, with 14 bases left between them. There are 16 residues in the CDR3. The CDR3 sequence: CASSLSGAGINEKLFF. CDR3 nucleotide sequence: TGTGCCAGCAGCTTAAGTGGGGCAGGGATTAATGAAAAACTGTTTTTT.

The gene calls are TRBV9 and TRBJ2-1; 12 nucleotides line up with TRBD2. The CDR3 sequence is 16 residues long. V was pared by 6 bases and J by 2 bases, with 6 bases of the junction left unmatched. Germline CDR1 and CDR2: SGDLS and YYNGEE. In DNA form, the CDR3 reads TGTGCCAGCACCAGACTAGCGGGGGCCCCCTACAATGAGCAGTTCTTC. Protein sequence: CASTRLAGAPYNEQFF.

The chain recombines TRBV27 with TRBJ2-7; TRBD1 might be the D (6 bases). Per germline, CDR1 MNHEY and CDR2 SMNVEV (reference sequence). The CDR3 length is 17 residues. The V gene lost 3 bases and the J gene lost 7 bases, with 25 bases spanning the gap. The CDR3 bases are TGTGCCAGCAGTTTCTCTCGCAACCGGCAGGGGCAAGGTGAGCAGTACTTC. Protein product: CASSFSRNRQGQGEQYF.

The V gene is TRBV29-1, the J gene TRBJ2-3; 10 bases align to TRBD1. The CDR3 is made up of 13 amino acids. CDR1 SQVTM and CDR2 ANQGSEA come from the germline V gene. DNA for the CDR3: TGCCCTCGGGACAGGGGAATCACAGATACGCAGTATTTT. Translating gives CPRDRGITDTQYF.

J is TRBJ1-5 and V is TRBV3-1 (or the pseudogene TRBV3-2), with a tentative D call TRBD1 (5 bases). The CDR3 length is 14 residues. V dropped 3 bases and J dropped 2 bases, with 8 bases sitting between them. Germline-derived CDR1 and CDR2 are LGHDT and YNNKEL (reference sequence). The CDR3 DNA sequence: TGTGCCAGCAGCCAGGCACAGGGCAATCAGCCCCAGCATTTT. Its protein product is CASSQAQGNQPQHF.

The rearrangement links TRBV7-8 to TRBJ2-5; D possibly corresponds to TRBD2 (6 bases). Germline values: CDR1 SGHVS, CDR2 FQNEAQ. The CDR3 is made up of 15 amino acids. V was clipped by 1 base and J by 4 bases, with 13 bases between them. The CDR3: CASSLVGGLGETQYF. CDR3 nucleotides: TGTGCCAGCAGCTTAGTCGGAGGGTTGGGAGAGACCCAGTACTTC.

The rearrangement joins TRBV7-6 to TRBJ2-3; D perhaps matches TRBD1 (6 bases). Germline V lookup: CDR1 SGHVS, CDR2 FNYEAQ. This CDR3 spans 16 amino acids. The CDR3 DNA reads TGTGCTTCACAAAGAAGGGGGTCGCGGAGCACAGATACGCAGTATTTT. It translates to CASQRRGSRSTDTQYF.

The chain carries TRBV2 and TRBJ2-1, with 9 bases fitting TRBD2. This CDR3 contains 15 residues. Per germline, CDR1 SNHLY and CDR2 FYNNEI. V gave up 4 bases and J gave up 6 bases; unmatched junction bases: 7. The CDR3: CASSGVAGGANEQFF. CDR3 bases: TGTGCCAGCAGTGGGGTTGCGGGAGGGGCCAATGAGCAGTTCTTC.

CDR3 coding DNA: TGTGCCAGCAGTAAGCCTGGCGGCGAGCAGTACTTC. Translation: CASSKPGGEQYF. The chain carries TRBV27 and TRBJ2-7; D gene unclear. The CDR3 is made up of 12 amino acids. CDR1 and CDR2 (germline): MNHEY, SMNVEV (reference sequence). The V and J ends lost 5 bases and 6 bases respectively, with 11 bases between them.

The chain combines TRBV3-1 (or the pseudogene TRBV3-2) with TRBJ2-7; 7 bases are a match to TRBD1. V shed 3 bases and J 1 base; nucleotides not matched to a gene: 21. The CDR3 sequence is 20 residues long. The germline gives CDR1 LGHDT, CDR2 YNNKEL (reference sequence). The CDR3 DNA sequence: TGTGCCAGCAGCCACCCCAGAGGACAGAGGGGGCCGGCCCTTTCCTACGAGCAGTACTTC. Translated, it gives CASSHPRGQRGPALSYEQYF.

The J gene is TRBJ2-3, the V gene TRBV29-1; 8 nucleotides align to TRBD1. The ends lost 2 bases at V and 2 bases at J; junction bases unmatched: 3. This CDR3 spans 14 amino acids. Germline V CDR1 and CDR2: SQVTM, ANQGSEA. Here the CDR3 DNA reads TGCAGCGTTGAATCACAGGGGGTCACAGATACGCAGTATTTT. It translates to CSVESQGVTDTQYF.

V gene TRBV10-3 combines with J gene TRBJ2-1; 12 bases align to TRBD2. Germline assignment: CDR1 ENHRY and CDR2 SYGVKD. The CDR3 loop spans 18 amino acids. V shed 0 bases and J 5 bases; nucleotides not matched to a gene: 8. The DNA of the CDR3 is TGTGCCATCAGTGAGTCGGGACTAGCGGGCCGATCGAACAATGAGCAGTTCTTC. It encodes CAISESGLAGRSNNEQFF.

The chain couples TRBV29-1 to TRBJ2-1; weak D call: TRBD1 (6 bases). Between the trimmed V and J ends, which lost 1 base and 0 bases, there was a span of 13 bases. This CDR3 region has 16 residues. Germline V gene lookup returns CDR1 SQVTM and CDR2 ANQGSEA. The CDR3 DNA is TGCAGCGTTGAAGCCGGGACACCAGACTCCTACAATGAGCAGTTCTTC. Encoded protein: CSVEAGTPDSYNEQFF.

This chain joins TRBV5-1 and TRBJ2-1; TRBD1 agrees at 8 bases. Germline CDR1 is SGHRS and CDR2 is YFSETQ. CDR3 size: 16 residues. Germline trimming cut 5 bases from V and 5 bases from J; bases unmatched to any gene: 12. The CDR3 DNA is TGCGCCAGCAGACCTGACAGGGGCCTCTCGCACAATGAGCAGTTCTTC. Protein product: CASRPDRGLSHNEQFF.

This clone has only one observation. CDR3 sequence: CASSHLALNYEQYF. DNA for the CDR3: TGCGCCAGCAGCCACCTAGCGCTAAACTACGAGCAGTACTTC. The chain couples TRBV4-1 to TRBJ2-7; D might be TRBD2 (6 bases). V was cut by 3 bases and J by 3 bases, with 12 bases left in between. The V gene's germline CDR1 is MGHRA and CDR2 YSYEKL. The length of the CDR3 is 14 residues.

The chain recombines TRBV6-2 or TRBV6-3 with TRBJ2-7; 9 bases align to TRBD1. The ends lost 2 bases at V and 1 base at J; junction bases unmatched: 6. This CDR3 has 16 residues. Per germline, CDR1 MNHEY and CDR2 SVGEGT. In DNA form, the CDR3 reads TGTGCCAGCAGTTACAAACGACAGGGGGGATCCTACGAGCAGTACTTC. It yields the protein CASSYKRQGGSYEQYF.

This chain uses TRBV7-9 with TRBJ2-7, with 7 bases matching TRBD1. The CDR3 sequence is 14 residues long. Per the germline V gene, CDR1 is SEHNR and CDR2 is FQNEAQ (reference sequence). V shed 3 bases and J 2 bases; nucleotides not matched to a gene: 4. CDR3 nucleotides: TGTGCCAGCAGCTTGCAGGGGGACGCCTACGAGCAGTACTTC. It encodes CASSLQGDAYEQYF.

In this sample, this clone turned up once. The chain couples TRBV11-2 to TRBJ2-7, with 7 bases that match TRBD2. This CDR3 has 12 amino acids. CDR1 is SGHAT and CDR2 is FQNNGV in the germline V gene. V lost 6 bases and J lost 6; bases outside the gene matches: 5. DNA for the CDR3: TGTGCCAGCAGACCTGGACTAGGCGAGCAGTACTTC. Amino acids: CASRPGLGEQYF.

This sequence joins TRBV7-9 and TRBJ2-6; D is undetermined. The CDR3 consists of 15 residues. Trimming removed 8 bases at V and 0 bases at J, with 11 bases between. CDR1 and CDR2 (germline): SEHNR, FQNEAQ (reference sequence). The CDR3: CASHLIPSGANVLTF. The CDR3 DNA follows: TGTGCCAGCCACTTAATACCCTCTGGGGCCAACGTCCTGACTTTC.

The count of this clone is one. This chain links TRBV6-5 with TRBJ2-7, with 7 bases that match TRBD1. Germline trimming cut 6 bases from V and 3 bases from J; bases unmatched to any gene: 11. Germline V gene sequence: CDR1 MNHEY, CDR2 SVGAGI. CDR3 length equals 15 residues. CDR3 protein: CASSSDRDPDYEQYF. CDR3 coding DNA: TGTGCCAGCAGCAGCGACAGGGACCCGGACTACGAGCAGTACTTC.